Following are 15 T cell receptor beta chains from one sample sequenced in a study of control samples from healthy donors and cancer patients. Profiled with immunoSEQ multiplex PCR; TCRdb holds only in-frame clones, not every one. The profile shows about 170,000 clones, 70% to 90% of them singletons. The sequencing sample was made of blood. These receptors were collected from a man under 40 in good health.

The chain carries TRBV27 and TRBJ1-4; 12 nucleotides agree with TRBD1. Per germline, CDR1 MNHEY and CDR2 SMNVEV (reference sequence). The J segment lost 8 bases and the V segment lost 6 bases, leaving 7 bases of the junction unmatched. The CDR3 is 15 amino acids. CDR3 loop: CASRGAGTGGEKLFF. The CDR3 bases are TGTGCCAGCAGGGGAGCCGGGACAGGGGGCGAAAAACTGTTTTTT.

V usage is TRBV11-2 and J usage is TRBJ1-2; a weak D match, TRBD1 (5 bases). Looked up from germline, CDR1 is SGHAT and CDR2 is FQNNGV. The CDR3 loop spans 15 amino acids. With 1 base removed from V and 2 bases from J, the gap between germline ends came to 11 bases. CDR3 coding DNA: TGTGCCAGCAGCTTAGGGCGGGGCCTGAACTATGGCTACACCTTC. Protein sequence: CASSLGRGLNYGYTF.

This rearrangement joins TRBV6-5 to TRBJ1-3; weak D call: TRBD1 (5 bases). Trimming took 4 bases from V and 8 from J, leaving 15 bases between them. Germline loops: CDR1 MNHEY, CDR2 SVGAGI. The CDR3 is made up of 14 amino acids. CDR3 sequence (DNA): TGTGCCAGCAGTTTGGGGCAGGGTGTACACACCATATATTTT. Its translation: CASSLGQGVHTIYF.

The chain employs TRBV7-9 and TRBJ1-2, with D unresolved. Germline lookup yields CDR1 SEHNR and CDR2 FQNEAQ (reference sequence). The CDR3 is 12 amino acids. Deletions cut 2 bases from V and 5 bases from J, with 6 bases between. The DNA for the CDR3 is TGTGCCAGCAGCTTATCACGGTATGGCTACACCTTC. Its translation: CASSLSRYGYTF.

This chain uses TRBV2 with TRBJ2-7; TRBD2 matches at 10 bases. The CDR3 contains 15 residues. CDR1 and CDR2 (germline): SNHLY, FYNNEI. The J segment lost 5 bases and the V segment lost 4 bases, leaving 8 bases of the junction unmatched. The chain's CDR3 is CASSGPGLASDEQYF. As DNA, the CDR3 is TGTGCCAGCAGTGGACCGGGACTAGCGAGTGACGAGCAGTACTTC. The full variable domain, with the rest looked up from reference TRBV2 and TRBJ2-7, is EPEVTQTPSHQVTQMGQEVILRCVPISNHLYFYWYRQILGQKVEFLVSFYNNEISEKSEIFDDQFSVERPDGSNFTLKIRSTKLEDSAMYFCASSGPGLASDEQYFGPGTRLTVT.

The chain couples TRBV5-1 to TRBJ1-1; 9 bases match TRBD1. Germline loops: CDR1 SGHRS, CDR2 YFSETQ. V was pared by 2 bases and J by 2 bases, with 4 bases of the junction left unmatched. This CDR3 region has 15 residues. This CDR3 reads CASSLQGAVNTEAFF. In DNA form, the CDR3 reads TGCGCCAGCAGCTTACAGGGGGCGGTAAACACTGAAGCTTTCTTT. The full variable domain, completed using reference TRBV5-1 and TRBJ1-1, is KAGVTQTPRYLIKTRGQQVTLSCSPISGHRSVSWYQQTPGQGLQFLFEYFSETQRNKGNFPGRFSGRQFSNSRSEMNVSTLELGDSALYLCASSLQGAVNTEAFFGQGTRLTVV.

A few counts support this clone. The chain links TRBV5-1 to TRBJ1-2; D is ambiguous. This CDR3 has 16 residues. Germline V CDR1 and CDR2: SGHRS, YFSETQ. V lost 0 bases and J lost 5, with 17 bases in between. The CDR3 sequence: CASSLESVNRPYGYTF. Written as DNA, the CDR3 is TGCGCCAGCAGCTTGGAGTCAGTGAACAGACCATATGGCTACACCTTC.

The genes are TRBV18 and TRBJ2-7; 7 nucleotides agree with TRBD2. The CDR3 has 15 amino acids. The germline V gene encodes CDR1 KGHSH and CDR2 LQKENI. Germline trimming cut 3 bases from V and 3 bases from J; bases unmatched to any gene: 8. The CDR3 nucleotides read TGTGCCAGCTCACCCCCCTCTGGGGGGGTCTACGAGCAGTACTTC. This gives the protein CASSPPSGGVYEQYF.

The gene calls are TRBV5-4 and TRBJ1-1; 8 nucleotides line up with TRBD1. After removal of 1 base from V and 0 bases from J, the junction contained 8 bases not matched to a gene. This CDR3 contains 17 residues. CDR1 and CDR2 from the germline V gene are SGHNT and YYREEE (reference sequence). Here the CDR3 DNA reads TGTGCCAGCAGCTTGAGGACAGGGCTGAGGATGAACACTGAAGCTTTCTTT. Translation gives CASSLRTGLRMNTEAFF.

The CDR3 region is CASSQGASSTSIGYTF. The CDR3 nucleotides are TGTGCCAGCAGCCAAGGAGCGAGCTCAACCTCTATTGGCTACACCTTC. The V call is TRBV3-1 (or the pseudogene TRBV3-2), the J call TRBJ1-2; D not certain. Germline CDR1 is LGHDT and CDR2 is YNNKEL (reference sequence). The CDR3 extends over 16 amino acids. Trimming cost V 1 base and J 7 bases, with 19 bases left between them.

The rearrangement links TRBV27 to TRBJ1-2, with 11 bases identical to TRBD1. With V trimmed by 6 bases and J by 2 bases, 5 bases remained unmatched. The CDR3 is made up of 15 amino acids. Germline V gene sequence: CDR1 MNHEY, CDR2 SMNVEV (reference sequence). The CDR3, as DNA: TGTGCCAGCAGCAACCGGGACAGGGGGAACTATGGCTACACCTTC. Encoded protein: CASSNRDRGNYGYTF.

The chain links TRBV19 to TRBJ1-3; no clear D gene. The CDR3 totals 13 residues. Germline V lookup: CDR1 LNHDA, CDR2 SQIVND (reference sequence). Trimming cost V 5 bases and J 0 bases, with 5 bases left between them. The CDR3 DNA reads as TGTGCCAGTAGTGGGATCTCTGGAAACACCATATATTTT. This encodes CASSGISGNTIYF.

This clone showed up just a few times. The J gene is TRBJ1-2, the V gene TRBV19; no clear D. Per germline, CDR1 LNHDA and CDR2 SQIVND (reference sequence). Trimming took off 7 bases at V and 7 bases at J, with 19 bases between the two ends. The CDR3 is 14 amino acids. This CDR3 is CASKLRAKYSGYTF. The CDR3 DNA sequence: TGTGCCAGTAAATTGAGGGCGAAGTATAGTGGCTACACCTTC.

The chain is built from TRBV2 and TRBJ1-2; D unresolved. The CDR3 covers 16 residues. Trimming shortened V by 4 bases and J by 5 bases, and 20 bases separated the two germline ends. Looked up from germline, CDR1 is SNHLY and CDR2 is FYNNEI. Here the CDR3 DNA reads TGTGCCAGCAGTGGAGAGAACCGGAGCGGACTTTATGGCTACACCTTC. It codes for CASSGENRSGLYGYTF.

The rearrangement joins TRBV20-1 to TRBJ2-1, with 11 nucleotides matching TRBD2. There are 11 residues in the CDR3. Germline V gene lookup returns CDR1 DFQATT and CDR2 SNEGSKA (reference sequence). The chain's CDR3 is CRLAGGNEQFF. The CDR3 DNA reads TGCAGGCTAGCGGGGGGCAATGAGCAGTTCTTC.